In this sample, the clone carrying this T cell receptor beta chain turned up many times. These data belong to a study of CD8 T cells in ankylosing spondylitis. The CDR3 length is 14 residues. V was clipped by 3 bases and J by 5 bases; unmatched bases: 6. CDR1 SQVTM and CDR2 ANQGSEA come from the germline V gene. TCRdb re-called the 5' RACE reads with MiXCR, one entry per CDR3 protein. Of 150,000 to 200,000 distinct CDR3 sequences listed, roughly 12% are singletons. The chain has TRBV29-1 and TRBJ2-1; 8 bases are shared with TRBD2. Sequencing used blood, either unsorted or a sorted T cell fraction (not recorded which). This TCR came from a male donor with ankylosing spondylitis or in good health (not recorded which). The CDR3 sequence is CSVDTGGNHNEQFF. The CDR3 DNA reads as TGCAGCGTTGATACGGGAGGGAACCACAATGAGCAGTTCTTC.